This T cell receptor beta chain was documented in a study of T cells after yellow fever vaccination. Study observations and caveats: Post-booster reappearance was seen for most primary-vaccination clones (roughly 96% CD4, roughly 86% CD8).

V shed 7 bases and J shed 5 bases, with 27 bases lying between them. CDR1 is LGHDT and CDR2 is YNNKEL in the germline V gene (reference sequence). The CDR3 runs to 18 residues. Researchers made TCR cDNA using 5'RACE template switching, and this step added a universal primer site and UMIs. Using its own MiXCR run on the 5' RACE reads, TCRdb lists one record per CDR3 protein. The profile shows more than 75,000 distinct CDR3 sequences, approximately 9% of them singletons. V is TRBV3-1 and J is TRBJ2-1; D is perhaps TRBD2 (8 bases). The sequence was obtained from a man between 18 and 29 years old who received the YFV17D yellow fever vaccine. Material: CD8+ T cells not binding an NS4B(214-222) dextramer, sorted from PBMCs, obtained less than 16 days after the first yellow fever vaccination. CDR3: CASTQRQGGGRWHNEQFF. The CDR3 region has the DNA TGTGCCAGCACCCAGAGGCAGGGGGGCGGGAGGTGGCACAATGAGCAGTTCTTC.